One and the same sample provided the 3 T cell receptor beta chains below, sequenced in a study of blood T cell repertoires in COVID-19. Only in-frame clones appear in the TCRdb table, and some are missing; sequencing was by immunoSEQ multiplex PCR. The table records some 150,000 clones, about 90% of them present only once. Sequencing was performed on peripheral blood. The origin of the receptors is a woman of 80 years or more with acute or convalescent COVID-19.

This chain links TRBV5-6 with TRBJ2-3, with 7 bases matching TRBD1. V dropped 0 bases and J dropped 3; count of bases not matched to a gene: 7. In germline, CDR1 is SGHDT, CDR2 YYEEEE. This CDR3 contains 16 residues. For the CDR3, the DNA is TGTGCCAGCAGCTTGGAAAGGGGGCTAGGTACAGATACGCAGTATTTT. This gives the protein CASSLERGLGTDTQYF.

V gene TRBV5-1 combines with J gene TRBJ1-6; D not resolved. Between the trimmed V and J ends, which lost 5 bases and 10 bases, there was a span of 10 bases. The V gene's germline CDR1 is SGHRS and CDR2 YFSETQ. This CDR3 is built from 12 residues. CDR3 in amino acids: CASRVGESPLHF. As DNA, the CDR3 is TGCGCCAGCAGGGTAGGAGAGTCACCCCTCCACTTT.

The chain has TRBV27 and TRBJ1-5; maybe TRBD1 (6 bases). Per the germline V gene, CDR1 is MNHEY and CDR2 is SMNVEV (reference sequence). CDR3 length equals 15 residues. Trimming stripped 6 bases from V and 7 bases from J, with 19 bases between. CDR3 DNA sequence: TGTGCCAGCAGCCCCCGGGGGGCCGTCAGCCAGCCCCAGCATTTT. This sequence encodes CASSPRGAVSQPQHF.